This TCR beta chain was sequenced in a study of blood T cells in healthy people across ages. Next came a second PCR, run for roughly 6 to 11 cycles, which used a sample-barcoded 5' primer along with a J-beta primer mix. Each CDR3 protein gets one entry after TCRdb re-called the 5' RACE reads with MiXCR. The repertoire holds roughly 900,000 distinct CDR3 sequences, with around 48% as singletons. Per sample, extraction of total RNA gave at least 5 micrograms in every case. As to this clonotype: Its target is not known.

V gave up 10 bases and J gave up 2 bases; unmatched junction bases: 4. Germline values: CDR1 LGHDT, CDR2 YNNKEL (reference sequence). The CDR3 runs 14 residues. Study findings and constraints: The unsorted PBMCs prevented any conclusive comparison of naive versus antigen-experienced cells. From one million sequenced T cells, diversity estimates were lower bounds.

The material sequenced was blood. This clonotype was obtained from a man aged 30 to 39 in good health. The V gene is TRBV3-1, the J gene TRBJ2-5; 13 nucleotides line up with TRBD2. CDR3 amino acids: CANTGLAGQETQYF. The DNA for the CDR3 is TGTGCCAACACGGGACTAGCGGGGCAAGAGACCCAGTACTTC.